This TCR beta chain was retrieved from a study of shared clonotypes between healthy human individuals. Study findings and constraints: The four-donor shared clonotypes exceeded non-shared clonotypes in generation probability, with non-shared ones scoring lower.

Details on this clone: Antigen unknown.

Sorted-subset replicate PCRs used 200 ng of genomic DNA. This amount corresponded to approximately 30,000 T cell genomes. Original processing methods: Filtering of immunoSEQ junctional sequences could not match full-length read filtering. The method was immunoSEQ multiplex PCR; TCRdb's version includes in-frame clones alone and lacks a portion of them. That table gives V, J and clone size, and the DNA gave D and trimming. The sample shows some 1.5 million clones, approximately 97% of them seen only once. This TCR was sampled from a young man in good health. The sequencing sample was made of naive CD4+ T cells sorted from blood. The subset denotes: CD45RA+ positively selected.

CDR3 sequence (DNA): TGTGCCAGCAGTTTCCGCGACACGGGAAACACCATATATTTT. It yields the protein CASSFRDTGNTIYF. V is TRBV6-5 and J is TRBJ1-3; D is undetermined. Germline loops: CDR1 MNHEY, CDR2 SVGAGI. The CDR3 runs to 14 residues. With 4 bases removed from V and 4 bases from J, the gap between germline ends came to 11 bases.